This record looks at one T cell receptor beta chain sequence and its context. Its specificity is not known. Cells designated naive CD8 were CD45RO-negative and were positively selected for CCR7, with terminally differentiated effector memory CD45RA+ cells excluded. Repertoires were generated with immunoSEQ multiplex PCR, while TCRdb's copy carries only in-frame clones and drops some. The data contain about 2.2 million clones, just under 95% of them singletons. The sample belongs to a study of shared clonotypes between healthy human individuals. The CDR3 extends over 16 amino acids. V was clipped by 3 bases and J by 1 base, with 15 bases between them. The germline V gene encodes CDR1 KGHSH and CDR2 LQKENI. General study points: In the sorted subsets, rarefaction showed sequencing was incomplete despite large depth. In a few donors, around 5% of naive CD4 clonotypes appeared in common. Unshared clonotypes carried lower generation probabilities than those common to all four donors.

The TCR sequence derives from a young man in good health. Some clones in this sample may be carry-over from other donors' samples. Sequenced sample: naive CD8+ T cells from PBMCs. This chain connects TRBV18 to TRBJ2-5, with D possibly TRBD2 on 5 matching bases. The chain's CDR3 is CASSPPVGEFQETQYF. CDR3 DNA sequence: TGTGCCAGCTCACCGCCAGTCGGGGAATTCCAAGAGACCCAGTACTTC.